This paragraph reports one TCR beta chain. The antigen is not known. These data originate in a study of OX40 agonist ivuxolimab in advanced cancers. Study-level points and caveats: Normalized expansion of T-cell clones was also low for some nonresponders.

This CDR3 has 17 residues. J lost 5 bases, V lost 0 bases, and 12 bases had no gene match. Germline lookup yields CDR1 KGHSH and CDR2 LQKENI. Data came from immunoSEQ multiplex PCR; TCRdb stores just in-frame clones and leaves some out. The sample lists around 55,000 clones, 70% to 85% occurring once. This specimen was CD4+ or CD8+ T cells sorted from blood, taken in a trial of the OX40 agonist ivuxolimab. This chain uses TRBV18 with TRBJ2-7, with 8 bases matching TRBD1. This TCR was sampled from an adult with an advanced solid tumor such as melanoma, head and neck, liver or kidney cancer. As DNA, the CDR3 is TGTGCCAGCTCACCACCGGGGGCAGGGACAGGTAAAAACGAGCAGTACTTC. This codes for CASSPPGAGTGKNEQYF.